This record concerns one T cell receptor beta chain sequence. This sample was taken from a study of blood T cell repertoires in COVID-19. Study context: Samples representing acute and convalescent COVID-19 were sourced from the United States, Italy and Spain.

Seattle patients were enrolled while actively infected and followed longitudinally. This table comes from immunoSEQ multiplex PCR, and its TCRdb copy is limited to in-frame clones, with some not included. The profile shows 250,000 to 350,000 clones, 65% to 85% of them singletons. The CDR3 runs to 14 residues. Germline trimming cut 6 bases from V and 2 bases from J; bases unmatched to any gene: 6. Germline V gives CDR1 MDHEN, CDR2 SYDVKM. The sample consisted of peripheral blood. The sequence was obtained from a human donor with COVID-19, enrolled during active disease. The donor label of this sample is uncertain. This chain connects TRBV28 to TRBJ1-2; 7 nucleotides match TRBD1. This CDR3 is CASRLQGPNYGYTF. The CDR3 DNA is TGTGCCAGCAGACTACAGGGGCCAAACTATGGCTACACCTTC.